The T cell receptor (beta chain) described here comes from a study of cytomegalovirus exposure and HLA in healthy donors (dated by TCRdb to about 2017). Looking at the study overall: According to an earlier analysis of 550 to 700 of the donors, 150 million to 200 million T cells yielded 95 million to 140 million unique TCR beta sequences and approximately 280 Gb of sequence data. About 5 DR-DQ haplotypes were handled as single units for association and clustering, since linkage in the cohort was strong. Alongside the repertoire data, information on donor age, sex, ethnicity and CMV serostatus was compiled. The study aimed to test whether cataloging public T cell receptors could reveal signatures of past pathogen exposure. To predict cytomegalovirus infection status, the study brought together high-throughput TCR immunosequencing, statistical association of individual TCRs with disease status, and machine learning. A separate validation cohort of 90 to 150 different subjects was used in addition to the roughly 640-subject first cohort. All discovery cohort repertoires had been generated on a single sequencing platform. Typing coverage varied by locus: about 620-640 donors for A, B, C, DRB1 and DQB1; approximately 500 for DQA1; approximately 570 for DPA1; approximately 470 for DPB1. The study profiled the T cell repertoires of about 720 subjects by immunosequencing and related them to cytomegalovirus serostatus. An earlier analysis of 500 to 650 of the donors applied high-throughput TCR beta sequencing to assess whether each TCR beta V gene segment acted as functional or pseudogenic. Across some 400 genotyped donors of the cohort, an average of approximately 220,000 unique TCR beta nucleotide sequences per donor were sequenced, and approximately 19% of those sequences were non-productive. To study patterns of TCR occurrence, a later analysis re-analyzed previously published TCR beta repertoires from around 700 donors and added high-resolution HLA genotyping. Genome-wide SNP genotypes for about 60% of the roughly 670 donors were used in a later genetic analysis, which treated that subset as a discovery cohort. An early release covering 500 to 750 HLA-typed donors comprised about 300 gigabases of sequencing data and roughly 85 million unique TCR sequences. The later analysis used no new phenotypic data to find candidate immune exposures, relying instead on TCR beta sequences and their occurrence across donors. Of the approximately 400 genotyped donors, around 81% fell in the genetic ancestry cluster associated with self-reported Caucasian donors. HLA typing included class I and class II loci at four-digit resolution.

CDR1 and CDR2 (MDHEN, SYDVKM) derive from the germline V gene. V lost 5 bases and J lost 10 bases; the stretch between them is 7 bases long. Spanning cysteine to phenylalanine, the CDR3 consists of 10 amino acids. Only CDR3 DNA is held: 30 bases, read in frame from base 1. The cohort consisted of some 730 healthy bone marrow donors. Cohort members were all nominally healthy when sampled, although unrecorded immune exposures were likely present. The donor tested CMV seropositive and was one of the 289 seropositive cohort members. A peripheral blood sample was collected from each donor, and TCR beta sequencing was performed on peripheral blood mononuclear cells. The Qiagen DNeasy Blood Extraction Kit was used to extract genomic DNA from the blood cell samples. What the work shows at the level of the full study, not this receptor alone: In a later analysis, TCR association rates were found to vary across HLA loci, with the most associated TCRs seen for DRB1 alleles and the fewest for HLA-C alleles. The only immune exposure information available for the cohort was CMV serostatus. A later analysis reported that several top co-occurrence clusters appeared linked to parvovirus B19, influenza, CMV and Epstein-Barr virus. A total of 150 or so TCR beta chains were listed by the study as associated with cytomegalovirus. The 87-base-pair reads could not distinguish some IMGT-functional V segments, including TRBV6-2 and TRBV6-3, so those segments were excluded. Because HLA typing was missing for some donors at each locus, association tests included only the typed subset. According to a later analysis, most CMV-associated TCR beta chains appeared to be HLA-restricted, and the HLA associations seemed to be driven largely by CMV exposure. Compared with the approximately 670-donor mean, donors in an Asian-associated ancestry cluster had fewer N-insertions in productive TCRs, according to a later genetic analysis. An earlier analysis of roughly 570 of the donors showed that most TCR beta V segments appeared in productive rearrangements either about 87% or about 30% of the time, which broadly matched IMGT annotations. Strong co-occurrence of HLA alleles, especially DR and DQ, made assigning TCR associations to individual alleles difficult. It was suggested by the authors that the approach could potentially be generalized to other disease states and immunological phenotypes. Presence/absence analyses assumed roughly uniform sequencing depth across donors, an assumption that may not hold. A further reported finding was that TCR beta sequences accurately predicted the HLA-A and HLA-B alleles for most subjects in the first cohort. Because counts were too low, seventeen rarely observed V segments, including chromosome 9 orphons, were excluded from the earlier analysis of some 540 of the donors. While some public TCRs were present in many individuals, most TCR sequences turned up only very rarely across donors. In vitro tests confirmed that a few of the cytomegalovirus-associated TCR beta chains recognize cytomegalovirus antigens. The cohort was sequenced for TCR beta chains only, and without alpha or paired-chain data the features that could be detected were limited. In a later genetic analysis, a missense DCLRE1C variant was associated with V-gene and J-gene trimming of TCR beta chains, and the association was replicated in an independent cohort. Compared with equally common non-associated chains, HLA-associated TCR beta chains in a later analysis were more clonally expanded and had lower generation probabilities. The classifier was reported to diagnose cytomegalovirus status with high specificity and sensitivity in both the original cohort and the validation cohort. The sequencing pipeline was judged likely to have produced a cluster of highly shared sequence variants as a technical artifact. Correlated functional status among segregating V segments might be attributable to linkage disequilibrium, but an unknown experimental factor could not be ruled out. In a later analysis, some 18,000 TCR beta sequences were associated with specific HLA alleles at a false discovery rate of 0.05.

The receptor library was made with the immunoSEQ multiplex PCR assay. The multiplex PCR relied on a mix of 60 forward primers for TCR Vbeta segments and 13 reverse primers for TCR Jbeta segments. Amplification of the CDR3 region of rearranged TCR beta genes was performed with a multiplex PCR assay on genomic DNA. The amplified TCR beta libraries were sequenced on the Illumina HiSeq System as 87-base-pair reads. In the source study's methods: In a later analysis, approximately 74 million unique TCR beta chains were counted across the 500 to 700 repertoires, and roughly 10 million of these chains were shared by at least two donors. Raw reads were error-corrected and collapsed into unique sequences by a nearest-neighbor algorithm in which closely related sequences were merged to remove PCR and sequencing errors. V, D and J gene segments were assigned by aligning CDR3 sequences to IMGT reference sequences. Each retained sequence needed at least a six-nucleotide match to both a V gene segment and a J gene segment. A rearrangement counted as productive if the CDR3 had no stop codons and remained in frame with V and J, and every other rearrangement counted as non-productive. CDR3 was defined according to IMGT convention as the region running from the second conserved V-encoded cysteine to the conserved J-encoded phenylalanine. The earlier analysis of roughly 590 of the donors excluded any sequence lacking an unambiguous match to a single V gene segment. In an earlier analysis of 450 to 700 of the donors, V segments were called functional above 56.7% productive rearrangements and were called segregating when the between-donor standard deviation exceeded 5%. A statistical classification framework was built to diagnose cytomegalovirus status from the catalog of TCR beta chain sequences. In a later analysis, TCR nucleotide sequences were compared against IMGT/GENE-DB human TR gene sequences so that V and J genes could be assigned. In a later analysis, CDR3 sequences and most-parsimonious VDJ recombination scenarios were assigned using the TCRdist pipeline. In a later analysis, each TCR beta chain was defined by its CDR3 amino acid sequence together with its V-gene family, and reads lacking a unique V-gene family were excluded. To address suspected cross-contamination and a sequencing artifact, a later analysis removed several hundred highly shared, low-generation-probability nucleotide sequences. For each public chain, a later analysis derived a clonal expansion index from normalized ranks of inferred template counts within each repertoire. Generation probabilities in a later analysis came from a VDJ recombination model fitted to out-of-frame rearrangements, and those results were checked against IGoR. In a later analysis, hypergeometric tests were used to score TCR-TCR, TCR-HLA and TCR-CMV co-occurrence, with a repertoire-size bias correction applied to TCR pairs. A later analysis estimated false discovery rates by permuting HLA or CMV assignments 20 times. A later analysis grouped co-occurring TCRs with DBSCAN, adding TCRdist sequence similarity when clustering within HLA-allele-positive subsets. For co-occurrence clustering, repertoires with fewer than 30,000 or more than 120,000 public chains were excluded, along with roughly 5 repertoires with anomalous nucleotide sharing. TCRdb retrieved this table from immuneACCESS and kept in-frame rearrangements only. Not all clones are present; in checked studies, unresolved V genes account for under half, and no reason is known for the remainder. V, J and clone size derive from that table, while D and trimming were established from the DNA sequence. The sample has approximately 190,000 clones on record, approximately 80% of them singletons. Less than 15% of the sample goes to the ten largest clones.

Details on this clone: The antigen it binds to is not known. No much larger clone exists at a distance of one base, and base qualities are not known.

This clonotype originated in a woman aged 25-40 years in good health and CMV-seropositive. The rearrangement combines TRBV28 with TRBJ2-3, with an unclear D gene assignment. The source material was PBMCs. CDR3 sequence: CASSGLAQYF. The DNA reads as follows: TGTGCCAGCAGTGGCCTAGCGCAGTATTTT.